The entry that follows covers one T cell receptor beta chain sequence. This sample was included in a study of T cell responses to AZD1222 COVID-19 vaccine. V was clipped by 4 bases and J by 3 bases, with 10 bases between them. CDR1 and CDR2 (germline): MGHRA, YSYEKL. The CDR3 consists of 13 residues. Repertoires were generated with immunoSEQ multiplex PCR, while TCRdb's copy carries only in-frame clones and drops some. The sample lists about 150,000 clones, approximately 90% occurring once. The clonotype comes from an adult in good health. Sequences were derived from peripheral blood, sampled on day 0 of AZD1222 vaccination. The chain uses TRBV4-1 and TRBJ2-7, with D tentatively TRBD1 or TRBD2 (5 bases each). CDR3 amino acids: CASSPGTIYEQYF. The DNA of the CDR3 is TGCGCCAGCAGCCCCGGGACGATCTACGAGCAGTACTTC.